This T cell receptor beta chain was identified during a study of CD8+CD57+ T cells in acquired aplastic anemia. Genomic DNA served as template for TCR beta VDJ and CDR3 profiling. In TCRdb, the reads were re-called with MiXCR into one record per CDR3 protein. This table has 150,000 to 170,000 distinct CDR3 sequences, over 50% appearing once. CD8+CD57+ cell expansion had been shown by flow cytometry in patients chosen for sequencing. Each of the patients presented with severe acquired aplastic anemia. This clonotype appeared many times. Germline V lookup: CDR1 SGHAT, CDR2 FQNNGV. Trimming shortened V by 4 bases and J by 0 bases, and 22 bases separated the two germline ends. The CDR3 runs to 19 residues.

The sequencing sample was made of sorted CD4+, CD8+, or CD8+CD57+ T cells (not recorded which) from PBMCs. The V and J genes are TRBV11-2 and TRBJ1-3; tentatively, D is TRBD1 (6 bases). The origin of this receptor is a human donor with aplastic anemia. CDR3 protein: CASSSRRTETFVSGNTIYF. CDR3 DNA: TGTGCCAGCAGCTCCAGAAGGACAGAAACATTTGTCTCTGGAAACACCATATATTTT.